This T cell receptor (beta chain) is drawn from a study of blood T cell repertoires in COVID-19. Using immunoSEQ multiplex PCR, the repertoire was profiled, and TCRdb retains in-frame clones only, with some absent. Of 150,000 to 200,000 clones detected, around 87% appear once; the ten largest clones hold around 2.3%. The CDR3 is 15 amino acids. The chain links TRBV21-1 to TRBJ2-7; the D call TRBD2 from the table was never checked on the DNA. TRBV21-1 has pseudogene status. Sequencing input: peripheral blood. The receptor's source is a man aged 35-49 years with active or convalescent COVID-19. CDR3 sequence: CASSNIAALSYEQYF. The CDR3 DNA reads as TGTGCCAGCAGCAATATCGCAGCACTATCCTACGAGCAGTACTTC.